One sample yielded the 26 T cell receptor beta chains listed below, sequenced in a study of blood T cells in healthy people across ages. A second about 7 to 12 cycle PCR used barcoded and J-beta primers. TCRdb processed the 5' RACE reads anew with MiXCR; each CDR3 protein has one entry. The data show approximately 1,000,000 distinct CDR3 sequences, 30% to 40% seen once. Sample: blood. These receptors all come from a man between 18 and 29 years old in good health.

This clonotype was counted only a few times. V gene TRBV18 combines with J gene TRBJ1-2; D is uncertain. This CDR3 comprises 13 residues. Per germline, CDR1 KGHSH and CDR2 LQKENI. Trimming pared 3 bases from V and 3 bases from J, leaving 8 bases between. The chain's CDR3 is CASSPERDYGYTF. CDR3 nucleotides: TGTGCCAGCTCACCGGAGAGGGACTATGGCTACACCTTC.

The CDR3 is CAISEQKGTGKETRYF. In DNA form, the CDR3 reads TGTGCCATCAGTGAACAAAAGGGTACAGGAAAAGAGACCCGGTACTTC. V and J are TRBV10-3 and TRBJ2-4, with TRBD1 as a possible D gene (5 bases). V lost 3 bases, J lost 15 bases, and 27 bases lay in between. CDR1 is ENHRY and CDR2 is SYGVKD in the germline V gene. This CDR3 comprises 16 residues.

Of note for this clonotype: This may arise from a read error, as a much more abundant clone is one base away. CDR3 protein: CASSLTSQESYTF. Here the CDR3 DNA reads TGTGCCAGCAGCCTTACCAGCCAGGAGAGCTACACCTTC. The chain employs TRBV27 and TRBJ1-2; D is ambiguous. The germline V gene has CDR1 MNHEY and CDR2 SMNVEV (reference sequence). Trimming removed 6 bases from V and 9 bases from J, with 17 bases in between. The CDR3 extends over 13 amino acids.

CDR3 in amino acids: CASSYDVLANTNYNEQFF. CDR3 DNA sequence: TGTGCCAGCAGTTACGACGTACTAGCTAACACCAATTACAATGAGCAGTTCTTC. V and J are TRBV6-2 or TRBV6-3 and TRBJ2-1; possible D gene TRBD2, 6 bases. With 2 bases removed from V and 4 bases from J, the gap between germline ends came to 21 bases. This CDR3 spans 18 amino acids. Germline CDR1 and CDR2: MNHEY and SVGEGT.

As regards this clonotype: At one end, the junction sequence differs from germline, possibly due to a read error. The chain uses TRBV7-2 and TRBJ2-2; a weak D match, TRBD1 (6 bases). CDR1 and CDR2 (germline): SGHTA, FQGNSA. The CDR3 is 16 residues long. CDR3 sequence (DNA): TGTGCCGGCAGCTCGAGACAGGTGTCGGCCACCGGGGAGCTGTTTTTT. Protein product: CAGSSRQVSATGELFF.

The chain joins TRBV27 to TRBJ1-1; tentative D call: TRBD1 (6 bases). This CDR3 contains 16 residues. Trimming removed 5 bases from V and 1 base from J, with 17 bases in between. Germline lookup yields CDR1 MNHEY and CDR2 SMNVEV (reference sequence). In nucleotides, the CDR3 is TGTGCCAGCAGTCCCCGAGGAGGGGGTGGGAACACTGAAGCTTTCTTT. Amino acids: CASSPRGGGGNTEAFF.

V and J are TRBV2 and TRBJ1-1; D may be TRBD1 (5 bases). Trimming pared 6 bases from V and 3 bases from J, leaving 14 bases between. Germline V gene data show CDR1 as SNHLY and CDR2 as FYNNEI. The CDR3 is 14 amino acids. CDR3 nucleotide sequence: TGTGCCAGCAGGGCGGACATATTCGACACTGAAGCTTTCTTT. Its protein product is CASRADIFDTEAFF. The variable domain in full, with the rest retrieved from reference TRBV2 and TRBJ1-1, is EPEVTQTPSHQVTQMGQEVILRCVPISNHLYFYWYRQILGQKVEFLVSFYNNEISEKSEIFDDQFSVERPDGSNFTLKIRSTKLEDSAMYFCASRADIFDTEAFFGQGTRLTVV.

This clonotype was seen a handful of times. The chain joins TRBV12-3 or TRBV12-4 to TRBJ2-5, with D tentatively TRBD2 (5 bases). The CDR3 length is 15 residues. Trimming stripped 5 bases from V and 1 base from J, with 14 bases between. The CDR3 coding sequence is TGTGCCAGCAGTCCCTTCTGGACTTCCCAAGAGACCCAGTACTTC. Its translation: CASSPFWTSQETQYF.

In regard to this clonotype: Germline is not matched at one junction end, which may reflect a read error. The chain combines TRBV28 with TRBJ2-1; D gene uncertain. The CDR3 has 14 residues. In germline, CDR1 is MDHEN, CDR2 SYDVKM. Written as DNA, the CDR3 is TGTGCCGGCAGTTTAAACGGGCTCTACAATGAGCAGTTCTTC. Translating gives CAGSLNGLYNEQFF.

This chain links TRBV5-6 with TRBJ2-4; 9 bases match TRBD2. The DNA end lines up better with TRBJ2-5; the J call may be wrong. The CDR3 sequence is 17 residues long. The germline V gene encodes CDR1 SGHDT and CDR2 YYEEEE. Here the CDR3 DNA reads TGTGCCAGCAGCTCGTTTCGGACTAGCGAGTTACAAGAGACCCAGTACTTC. Translation: CASSSFRTSELQETQYF.

Only a few counts were recorded for this clonotype. The J gene is TRBJ1-4, the V gene TRBV20-1; TRBD1 aligns across 8 bases. This CDR3 region has 14 residues. J lost 7 bases, V lost 2 bases, and 6 bases had no gene match. The germline V gene encodes CDR1 DFQATT and CDR2 SNEGSKA (reference sequence). CDR3 bases: TGCAGTGCTAGATCCGGGACAGGAGGTGAAAAACTGTTTTTT. This translates into CSARSGTGGEKLFF.

This chain connects TRBV20-1 to TRBJ1-1, with D perhaps TRBD1 (5 bases). Per germline, CDR1 DFQATT and CDR2 SNEGSKA (reference sequence). This CDR3 is 16 amino acids long. Deletions cut 0 bases from V and 4 bases from J, with 18 bases between. CDR3 DNA: TGCAGTGCTAGAGAAACGGGGCTCACGGGGGGCACTGAAGCTTTCTTT. It yields the protein CSARETGLTGGTEAFF.

The J gene is TRBJ2-3, the V gene TRBV6-6; D may be TRBD1 (6 bases). Germline V gene data show CDR1 as MNHNY and CDR2 as SVGAGI (reference sequence). The CDR3 is 16 residues long. The germline V and J ends were trimmed by 0 bases and 0 bases, with 10 bases remaining between them. The chain's CDR3 is CASSYSGDISTDTQYF. The CDR3 DNA reads TGTGCCAGCAGTTACTCCGGGGACATAAGCACAGATACGCAGTATTTT.

This clonotype was counted only a few times. V usage is TRBV6-5 and J usage is TRBJ1-1, with D hard to call. This CDR3 is built from 12 residues. The V and J ends lost 4 bases and 3 bases respectively, with 6 bases between them. CDR1 is MNHEY, CDR2 SVGAGI, per germline. The DNA of the CDR3 is TGTGCCAGCAGTTCGGGTTACACTGAAGCTTTCTTT. Its protein product is CASSSGYTEAFF.

This clonotype was seen only a few times. The chain combines TRBV3-1 with TRBJ1-6; D remains unclear. CDR1 is LGHDT, CDR2 YNNKEL, per germline (reference sequence). The CDR3 is 17 amino acids. The ends were cut back, 0 bases at V and 0 bases at J, with 9 bases in the middle. As DNA, the CDR3 is TGTGCCAGCAGCCAAGATCGGGCCCGCTCCTATAATTCACCCCTCCACTTT. Protein: CASSQDRARSYNSPLHF.

This clonotype was found once. V gene TRBV12-3 or TRBV12-4 combines with J gene TRBJ1-5; tentative D call: TRBD1 (6 bases). Trimming removed 3 bases from V and 3 bases from J, with 9 bases in between. This CDR3 region has 14 residues. CDR3 DNA: TGTGCCAGCAGTTTCACAGGGTACAATCAGCCCCAGCATTTT. Translation gives CASSFTGYNQPQHF.

In this sample, this clonotype turned up a few times. The gene calls are TRBV20-1 and TRBJ2-5; D is unresolved. Germline CDR1 DFQATT, CDR2 SNEGSKA (reference sequence). The V and J ends lost 4 bases and 5 bases respectively, with 8 bases between them. This CDR3 has 11 amino acids. CDR3 in DNA: TGCAGTGCTACTCATCAGGAGACCCAGTACTTC. This codes for CSATHQETQYF.

This chain connects TRBV7-9 to TRBJ2-2, with 7 bases that match TRBD2. V shed 3 bases and J 6 bases; nucleotides not matched to a gene: 4. There are 14 residues in the CDR3. CDR1 and CDR2 from the germline V gene are SEHNR and FQNEAQ (reference sequence). This CDR3 reads CASSFREAPGELFF. CDR3 sequence (DNA): TGTGCCAGCAGCTTTCGGGAGGCCCCCGGGGAGCTGTTTTTT.

This CDR3 is CASSPLTSGVYF. CDR3 in DNA: TGTGCCAGCAGCCCCCTGACTAGCGGGGTGTACTTC. This chain joins TRBV9 and TRBJ2-5, with TRBD2 matching 11 bases. Per germline, CDR1 SGDLS and CDR2 YYNGEE. With V trimmed by 4 bases and J by 13 bases, 6 bases remained unmatched. The CDR3 runs to 12 residues. The whole variable domain, filled in from reference TRBV9 and TRBJ2-5, reads DSGVTQTPKHLITATGQRVTLRCSPRSGDLSVYWYQQSLDQGLQFLIQYYNGEERAKGNILERFSAQQFPDLHSELNLSSLELGDSALYFCASSPLTSGVYFGPGTRLLVL.

This clonotype was counted between two and nine times. The chain combines TRBV11-2 with TRBJ2-3, with TRBD2 matching over 11 bases. There are 16 residues in the CDR3. Germline CDR1 reads SGHAT; CDR2 reads FQNNGV. Trimming removed 4 bases from V and 4 bases from J; junction bases left unmatched: 7. Here the CDR3 DNA reads TGTGCCAGCAGCTCGACGCGACTAGCGGGGTCAGATACGCAGTATTTT. Its protein product is CASSSTRLAGSDTQYF.

The J gene is TRBJ2-3, the V gene TRBV6-5, with 8 bases that match TRBD2. The germline CDR1 and CDR2 sequences are MNHEY and SVGAGI. The CDR3 has 15 residues. The junction had 9 bases not matched to a gene; V was cut back by 6 bases and J by 4 bases. CDR3 coding DNA: TGTGCCAGCAGCCTAACCGGGGGGGGCCCAGATACGCAGTATTTT. It translates to CASSLTGGGPDTQYF.

A few counts support this clonotype. The chain uses TRBV12-3 or TRBV12-4 and TRBJ2-5, with D possibly TRBD1 on 6 matching bases. The CDR3 runs 14 residues. Trimming removed 5 bases from V and 5 bases from J, with 15 bases in between. The CDR3 spells CASSQQGGWETQYF. The CDR3 region has the DNA TGTGCCAGCAGTCAACAGGGTGGGTGGGAGACCCAGTACTTC.

This clonotype was observed a few times. The J gene is TRBJ2-3, the V gene TRBV7-8; D may match TRBD1 or TRBD2 (5 bases each). Between the trimmed V and J ends, which lost 5 bases and 4 bases, there was a span of 16 bases. CDR1 is SGHVS and CDR2 is FQNEAQ in the germline V gene. The CDR3 covers 15 residues. Here the CDR3 reads CASSQGGVGADTQYF. The CDR3, as DNA: TGTGCCAGCAGCCAAGGCGGCGTGGGGGCAGATACGCAGTATTTT. Supplemented by reference TRBV7-8 and TRBJ2-3, the full variable domain reads GAGVSQSPRYKVAKRGQDVALRCDPISGHVSLFWYQQALGQGPEFLTYFQNEAQLDKSGLPSDRFFAERPEGSVSTLKIQRTQQEDSAVYLCASSQGGVGADTQYFGPGTRLTVL.

This clonotype was detected ten times or more. The chain recombines TRBV12-3 or TRBV12-4 with TRBJ1-5; tentative D call: TRBD1 (5 bases). V was trimmed by 1 base and J by 5 bases, leaving 12 bases between them. The CDR3 has 15 amino acids. The DNA for the CDR3 is TGTGCCAGCAGTTTAGGGGGGTTGGTATATCAGCCCCAGCATTTT. It yields the protein CASSLGGLVYQPQHF.

This clonotype was observed a few times. This rearrangement joins TRBV4-1 to TRBJ2-3; D gene unclear. The CDR3 length is 14 residues. Germline values: CDR1 MGHRA, CDR2 YSYEKL. Trimming cost V 3 bases and J 5 bases, with 12 bases left between them. Here the CDR3 DNA reads TGCGCCAGCAGCCACGACCAGTTGGGAGATACGCAGTATTTT. It yields the protein CASSHDQLGDTQYF.

This clonotype came up a few times. J is TRBJ2-1 and V is TRBV4-3, with TRBD1 as a possible D gene (5 bases). V gave up 0 bases and J gave up 3 bases, with 9 bases separating them. CDR3 size: 15 residues. Per germline, CDR1 LGHNA and CDR2 YSLEER. For the CDR3, the DNA is TGCGCCAGCAGCCAAGAAGGGGTCGGCTACAATGAGCAGTTCTTC. Amino acid sequence: CASSQEGVGYNEQFF.